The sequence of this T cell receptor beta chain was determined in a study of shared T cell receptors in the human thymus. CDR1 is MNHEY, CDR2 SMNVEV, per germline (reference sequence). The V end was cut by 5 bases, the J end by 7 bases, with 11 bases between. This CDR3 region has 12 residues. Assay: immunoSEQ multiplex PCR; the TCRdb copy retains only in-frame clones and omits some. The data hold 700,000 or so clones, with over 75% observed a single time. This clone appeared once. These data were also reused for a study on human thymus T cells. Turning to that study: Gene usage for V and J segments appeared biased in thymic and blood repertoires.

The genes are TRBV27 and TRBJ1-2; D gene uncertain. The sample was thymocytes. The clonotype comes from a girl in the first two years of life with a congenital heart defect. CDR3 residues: CASSLEGGGYTF. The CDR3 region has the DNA TGTGCCAGCAGTCTCGAGGGTGGTGGCTACACCTTC.